Given below is one TCR beta chain in context. Antigen unknown. 60 Vbeta and 13 Jbeta primers were used in PCR. TCRdb's table, derived via immunoSEQ multiplex PCR, lists solely in-frame clones and lacks some. The table includes about 180,000 clones, about 80% detected once. The data derive from a study of cytomegalovirus exposure and HLA in healthy donors. Study-level results: In a later analysis, V- and J-gene trimming of beta chains associated with a DCLRE1C missense variant, replicated independently.

Trimming took off 2 bases at V and 7 bases at J, with 13 bases between the two ends. The CDR3 has 13 residues. Per the germline V gene, CDR1 is SGDLS and CDR2 is YYNGEE. This chain uses TRBV9 with TRBJ2-7; D is possibly TRBD2 (6 bases). The sequenced sample consisted of PBMCs. The TCR was taken from a woman aged 55-70 years in good health and CMV-seropositive. The CDR3 nucleotides are TGTGCCAGCAGCGTTGTCGGCGGGGTAGAGCAGTACTTC. It codes for CASSVVGGVEQYF.